These 11 T cell receptor beta chains were sequenced from one sample in a study of breast tumors, draining lymph nodes, adjacent tissues (dated by TCRdb to about 2016). The lymph node samples were taken from the axillary draining lymph nodes of breast cancer patients. The library relied on multiplex PCR. The sample was run on an Illumina HiSeq 2000. TCRdb reanalyzed the raw reads on its own, using fastp at Q25 for trimming and MiXCR for clone calling, and kept in-frame beta chains. Identical CDR3 protein sequences are pooled into one entry, listed with their most common genes and DNA. The sample table holds 200,000 to 250,000 distinct CDR3 sequences, of which approximately 36% were seen once. The top ten clones comprise under 4.5% of the sample. The sample consisted of axillary lymph node tissue. These receptors originate from a female donor with breast cancer. Some clones in this sample may be carry-over from other donors' samples.

This clonotype was found a few times. The J gene is TRBJ1-3, the V gene TRBV6-6; D perhaps matches TRBD1 (5 bases). Trimming cost V 7 bases and J 2 bases, with 15 bases left between them. The CDR3 sequence is 15 residues long. Looked up from germline, CDR1 is MNHNY and CDR2 is SVGAGI (reference sequence). CDR3 region: CASISWGRTGNTIYF. The DNA of the CDR3 is TGTGCCAGCATCTCCTGGGGGAGGACTGGAAACACCATATATTTT.

Comment on this clonotype: A read error may produce the germline difference seen at one junction end. The chain links TRBV7-2 to TRBJ2-5, with 7 bases matching TRBD2. The germline CDR1 and CDR2 sequences are SGHTA and FQGNSA. The CDR3 spans 14 residues. CDR3 loop: CASSHRLAGETQYF. The CDR3 nucleotides are TGCGCCAGCAGCCACCGACTAGCCGGGGAGACCCAGTACTTC.

Concerning this clonotype itself: One junction end does not reproduce the germline sequence, and a read error may be involved. The V gene is TRBV7-2, the J gene TRBJ2-5; tentatively, D is TRBD1 or TRBD2 (7 bases each). The length of the CDR3 is 15 residues. Looked up from germline, CDR1 is SGHTA and CDR2 is FQGNSA. CDR3 sequence: CASSLLTGAGDTQHF. The CDR3, as DNA: TGTGCCAGCAGCTTATTAACAGGGGCGGGAGATACGCAGCACTTC.

V is TRBV2 and J is TRBJ1-6; D ambiguous. This CDR3 spans 12 amino acids. Trimming removed 10 bases from V and 5 bases from J, with 9 bases in between. Germline loops: CDR1 SNHLY, CDR2 FYNNEI. As DNA, the CDR3 is TGTGCCAACAAGACTAATAATTCACCCCTCCACTTT. Translating gives CANKTNNSPLHF.

This clonotype was observed at least ten times. The chain employs TRBV7-9 and TRBJ2-3; TRBD2 agrees at 13 bases. V trimming: 0 bases; J trimming: 4 bases; junction bases outside the gene matches: 7. The germline V gene encodes CDR1 SEHNR and CDR2 FQNEAQ (reference sequence). CDR3 length: 18 amino acids. The CDR3: CASSLARLAGGGADTQYF. The CDR3 DNA is TGTGCCAGCAGCTTAGCGCGACTAGCGGGAGGAGGGGCAGATACGCAGTATTTT.

Many counts were recorded for this clonotype. The rearrangement joins TRBV15 to TRBJ2-3; D unclear. Germline V CDR1 and CDR2: LNHNV, YYDKDF (reference sequence). CDR3 length: 12 residues. The germline V and J ends were trimmed by 1 base and 4 bases, with 3 bases remaining between them. CDR3 nucleotides: TGTGCCACCAGCAGAGGAGCAGATACGCAGTATTTT. It yields the protein CATSRGADTQYF. The variable domain in full, completed from reference TRBV15 and TRBJ2-3, reads DAMVIQNPRYQVTQFGKPVTLSCSQTLNHNVMYWYQQKSSQAPKLLFHYYDKDFNNEADTPDNFQSRRPNTSFCFLDIRSPGLGDTAMYLCATSRGADTQYFGPGTRLTVL.

This clonotype was found many times. The gene calls are TRBV5-1 and TRBJ1-5; tentative D call: TRBD1 (6 bases). In germline, CDR1 is SGHRS, CDR2 YFSETQ. The V and J ends lost 5 bases and 2 bases respectively, with 11 bases between them. There are 14 residues in the CDR3. The CDR3 coding sequence is TGCGCCAGCAGGGCGACAGGAGGCAATCAGCCCCAGCATTTT. Protein: CASRATGGNQPQHF.

J is TRBJ2-5 and V is TRBV7-2; D is perhaps TRBD1 (6 bases). The germline V gene encodes CDR1 SGHTA and CDR2 FQGNSA. This CDR3 spans 15 amino acids. Trimming stripped 5 bases from V and 4 bases from J, with 17 bases between. The CDR3 loop is CASSPRAGARETQYF. The CDR3 region has the DNA TGTGCCAGCAGCCCCCGGGCAGGGGCTCGAGAGACCCAGTACTTC.

To note about this clonotype: This sequence may be a read error, since a much larger clone differs from it by one base. The genes are TRBV9 and TRBJ2-3; tentative D call: TRBD2 (7 bases). The CDR3 runs to 14 residues. Germline V gives CDR1 SGDLS, CDR2 YYNGEE. This CDR3 reads CASSVAGGHNTQSF. As DNA, the CDR3 is TGTGCCAGCAGCGTAGCGGGGGGCCACAATACGCAGTCTTTT.

This clonotype was recorded at least ten times. The chain has TRBV7-2 and TRBJ1-2; 11 positions match TRBD1. The CDR3 totals 14 residues. The germline CDR1 and CDR2 sequences are SGHTA and FQGNSA. V shed 6 bases, J shed 6 bases, and the junction held 6 bases outside the gene matches. The CDR3 coding sequence is TGTGCCAGCAGTGGGGGACAGGGGGTCAATGGCTACACCTTC. Translating gives CASSGGQGVNGYTF.

Worth noting for this clonotype: Germline and junction disagree at one end, which may indicate a read error. The V gene is TRBV11-2, the J gene TRBJ2-1; possibly TRBD1 or TRBD2 for D (6 bases each). Per germline, CDR1 SGHAT and CDR2 FQNNGV. This CDR3 is built from 15 residues. The CDR3, as DNA: TGTGTCAGCAGCTTAGGGGGGAGGTCCGACAATGAGCAGTTCTTC. Amino acids: CVSSLGGRSDNEQFF.